Below, 10 T cell receptor beta chains from the same sample are listed, as sequenced in a study of T cell responses to AZD1222 COVID-19 vaccine. The table came from immunoSEQ multiplex PCR; TCRdb's copy has only in-frame clones and leaves some out. The sample has tens of thousands of clones; approximately 90% are singletons. The sequences come from peripheral blood, collected on day 0 of AZD1222 vaccination. The receptors here all came from an adult in good health.

The gene calls are TRBV28 and TRBJ1-2; 8 bases align to TRBD1. The CDR3 extends over 15 amino acids. Trimming at V came to 5 bases and at J to 6 bases, leaving 11 bases not matched to a gene. CDR1 and CDR2 (germline): MDHEN, SYDVKM. CDR3: CASSTGTGLVDGYTF. Written as DNA, the CDR3 is TGTGCCAGCAGTACGGGGACAGGTCTGGTTGATGGCTACACCTTC.

The J gene is TRBJ2-5, the V gene TRBV7-2; TRBD1 matches at 7 bases. Per the germline V gene, CDR1 is SGHTA and CDR2 is FQGNSA. The V segment lost 5 bases and the J segment 9 bases; nucleotides outside the gene matches: 9. CDR3 length: 13 amino acids. CDR3 loop: CASSPQGFGAQYF. DNA of the CDR3: TGTGCCAGCAGCCCACAGGGGTTCGGGGCCCAGTACTTC.

The J gene is TRBJ1-1, the V gene TRBV6-2 or TRBV6-3; TRBD1 aligns across 10 bases. The CDR3 sequence is 14 residues long. CDR1 is MNHEY, CDR2 SVGEGT, per germline. V was clipped by 1 base and J by 6 bases; unmatched bases: 2. The CDR3 loop reads CASSYFGTGAEAFF. CDR3 sequence (DNA): TGTGCCAGCAGTTACTTTGGGACAGGGGCTGAAGCTTTCTTT.

V is TRBV5-1 and J is TRBJ1-2; D possibly corresponds to TRBD1 (5 bases). Germline V CDR1 and CDR2: SGHRS, YFSETQ. The ends were cut back, 0 bases at V and 6 bases at J, with 15 bases in the middle. This CDR3 has 15 residues. CDR3 nucleotides: TGCGCCAGCAGCTTGGAAGCAGGAGGGGAAAATGGCTACACCTTC. Translation: CASSLEAGGENGYTF.

The rearrangement links TRBV18 to TRBJ2-5, with TRBD2 matching over 10 bases. There are 15 residues in the CDR3. V trimming: 4 bases; J trimming: 2 bases; junction bases outside the gene matches: 4. CDR1 and CDR2 from the germline V gene are KGHSH and LQKENI. The CDR3: CASSRLAGSQETQYF. CDR3 nucleotides: TGTGCCAGCTCACGACTAGCGGGTTCACAAGAGACCCAGTACTTC.

The chain couples TRBV7-2 to TRBJ2-1; 7 bases agree with TRBD1. CDR3 length: 16 residues. J lost 0 bases, V lost 5 bases, and 7 bases had no gene match. Germline V lookup: CDR1 SGHTA, CDR2 FQGNSA. The CDR3 DNA reads TGTGCCAGCAGCCCCCAGACAGGGAGCTCCTACAATGAGCAGTTCTTC. Its protein is CASSPQTGSSYNEQFF. Full variable domain (outside the CDR3, taken from reference TRBV7-2 and TRBJ2-1): GAGVSQSPSNKVTEKGKDVELRCDPISGHTALYWYRQSLGQGLEFLIYFQGNSAPDKSGLPSDRFSAERTGGSVSTLTIQRTQQEDSAVYLCASSPQTGSSYNEQFFGPGTRLTVL.

J is TRBJ1-4 and V is TRBV6-6; possibly TRBD1 for D (5 bases). V shed 8 bases and J shed 9 bases, with 19 bases lying between them. CDR3 length equals 14 residues. The germline V gene has CDR1 MNHNY and CDR2 SVGAGI (reference sequence). CDR3: CASANRDGDQKLFF. The CDR3 nucleotides are TGTGCCAGCGCCAATAGGGACGGCGATCAAAAACTGTTTTTT.

The chain carries TRBV11-2 and TRBJ2-2, with no clear D. Trimming took off 2 bases at V and 5 bases at J, with 6 bases between the two ends. The V gene's germline CDR1 is SGHAT and CDR2 FQNNGV. The CDR3 has 13 amino acids. The CDR3 is CASSLSETGELFF. The CDR3 DNA reads as TGTGCCAGCAGCTTAAGTGAAACCGGGGAGCTGTTTTTT.

The chain recombines TRBV19 with TRBJ1-4, with 8 nucleotides matching TRBD1. Germline V lookup: CDR1 LNHDA, CDR2 SQIVND (reference sequence). The CDR3 extends over 14 amino acids. V was clipped by 6 bases and J by 5 bases; unmatched bases: 5. The CDR3 region is CASSRDRLNEKLFF. Written as DNA, the CDR3 is TGTGCCAGTAGCCGGGACAGGCTCAATGAAAAACTGTTTTTT.

Written as DNA, the CDR3 is TGTGCCACCAGTGCGCGAGTAGGCACAGATACGCAGTATTTT. Translating it yields CATSARVGTDTQYF. The chain carries TRBV24-1 and TRBJ2-3; D gene ambiguous. In germline, CDR1 is KGHDR, CDR2 SFDVKD. Trimming removed 5 bases from V and 1 base from J, with 9 bases in between. The CDR3 sequence is 14 residues long.